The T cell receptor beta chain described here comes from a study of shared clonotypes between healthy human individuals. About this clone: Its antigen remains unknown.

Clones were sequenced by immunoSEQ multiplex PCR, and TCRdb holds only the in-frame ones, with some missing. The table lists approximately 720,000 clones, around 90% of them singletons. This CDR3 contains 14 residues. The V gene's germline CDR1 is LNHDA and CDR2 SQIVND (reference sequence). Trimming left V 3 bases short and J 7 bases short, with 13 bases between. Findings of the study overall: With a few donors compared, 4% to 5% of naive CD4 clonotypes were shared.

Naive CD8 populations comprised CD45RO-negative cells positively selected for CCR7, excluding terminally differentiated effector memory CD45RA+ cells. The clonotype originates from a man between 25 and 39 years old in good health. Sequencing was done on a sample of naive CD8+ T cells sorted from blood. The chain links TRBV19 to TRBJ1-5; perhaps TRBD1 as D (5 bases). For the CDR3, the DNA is TGTGCCAGTAGTATGGGGGACCCATTCCAGCCCCAGCATTTT. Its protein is CASSMGDPFQPQHF.